These 22 T cell receptor beta chains were all obtained from the same sample, sequenced in a study of cytomegalovirus exposure and HLA in healthy donors. It was with 60 Vbeta and 13 Jbeta primers that the PCR ran. Clones were read by immunoSEQ multiplex PCR, and TCRdb kept only the in-frame ones, dropping some. The sample totals 77,000 or so clones. Sequenced: PBMCs. These receptors all come from a man in his thirties or forties in good health and CMV-seronegative.

The chain couples TRBV28 to TRBJ1-4; TRBD1 matches 7 bases. Trimming removed 5 bases from V and 2 bases from J; junction bases left unmatched: 5. The CDR3 contains 15 residues. From germline, CDR1 is MDHEN and CDR2 SYDVKM. CDR3 sequence: CASSPQGGTNEKLFF. Here the CDR3 DNA reads TGTGCCAGCAGTCCCCAGGGGGGCACTAATGAAAAACTGTTTTTT. The whole variable domain, remainder taken from reference TRBV28 and TRBJ1-4, is DVKVTQSSRYLVKRTGEKVFLECVQDMDHENMFWYRQDPGLGLRLIYFSYDVKMKEKGDIPEGYSVSREKKERFSLILESASTNQTSMYLCASSPQGGTNEKLFFGSGTQLSVL.

The chain has TRBV29-1 and TRBJ2-7, with a possible D match to TRBD2 (5 bases). CDR3 size: 14 residues. Trimming stripped 1 base from V and 3 bases from J, with 13 bases between. In germline, CDR1 is SQVTM, CDR2 ANQGSEA. The CDR3 loop is CSVEGGSLSYEQYF. The CDR3 nucleotides are TGCAGCGTTGAAGGAGGGTCACTTAGCTACGAGCAGTACTTC.

The V call is TRBV2, the J call TRBJ1-1, with 12 bases matching TRBD1. This CDR3 contains 15 residues. J lost 6 bases, V lost 4 bases, and 6 bases had no gene match. Germline assignment: CDR1 SNHLY and CDR2 FYNNEI. The CDR3 bases are TGTGCCAGCAGTGCTCCGGGACAGGGGGCCTCTGAAGCTTTCTTT. The encoded protein is CASSAPGQGASEAFF.

V gene TRBV9 combines with J gene TRBJ1-2; possible D gene TRBD1, 6 bases. V dropped 4 bases and J dropped 7 bases, with 11 bases sitting between them. The CDR3 sequence is 12 residues long. CDR1 and CDR2 (germline): SGDLS, YYNGEE. CDR3 bases: TGTGCCAGCAGCTCAAAAGGGGGTGGCTACACCTTC. It specifies CASSSKGGGYTF.

This chain joins TRBV29-1 and TRBJ1-1; 9 nucleotides match TRBD1. CDR1 and CDR2 from the germline V gene are SQVTM and ANQGSEA. This CDR3 spans 14 amino acids. V lost 4 bases, J lost 3 bases, and 6 bases stayed unmatched. CDR3 bases: TGCAGCGTTGTACGGACAGGGGACCACACTGAAGCTTTCTTT. This codes for CSVVRTGDHTEAFF.

The chain recombines TRBV19 with TRBJ2-3, with D perhaps matching TRBD1 (5 bases). The CDR3 has 14 residues. Germline-derived CDR1 and CDR2 are LNHDA and SQIVND (reference sequence). Trimming cost V 5 bases and J 3 bases, with 12 bases left between them. The CDR3 DNA reads TGTGCCAGTAGTGTGGGGCCAGAGACAGATACGCAGTATTTT. It codes for CASSVGPETDTQYF.

The V and J genes are TRBV6-5 and TRBJ1-2; 9 bases fit TRBD1. CDR1 is MNHEY, CDR2 SVGAGI, per germline. Losses at the gene ends were 6 bases for V and 4 bases for J; bases not matched to a gene: 9. This CDR3 spans 15 amino acids. CDR3 bases: TGTGCCAGCAGCCTTCGGGGACAGGGAATCTATGGCTACACCTTC. It codes for CASSLRGQGIYGYTF.

The chain joins TRBV6-5 to TRBJ2-2; D gene uncertain. The CDR3 sequence is 12 residues long. The germline gives CDR1 MNHEY, CDR2 SVGAGI. V was cut by 6 bases and J by 6 bases, with 8 bases left in between. In DNA, the CDR3 is TGTGCCAGCAGCCGTTCGTCCGGGGAGCTGTTTTTT. Protein: CASSRSSGELFF.

The genes are TRBV5-1 and TRBJ2-5; D call uncertain. The CDR3 sequence is 13 residues long. V was pared by 4 bases and J by 5 bases, with 12 bases between. Germline CDR1 reads SGHRS; CDR2 reads YFSETQ. The CDR3 DNA sequence: TGCGCCAGCAGCGGAACCCCCGGGGAGACCCAGTACTTC. The encoded protein is CASSGTPGETQYF.

The genes are TRBV7-9 and TRBJ1-2; 9 bases fit TRBD1. CDR1 and CDR2 (germline): SEHNR, FQNEAQ (reference sequence). The CDR3 runs to 15 residues. The V segment lost 2 bases and the J segment 10 bases; nucleotides outside the gene matches: 11. CDR3 amino acids: CASSLRAGQGSPYTF. The CDR3 nucleotides read TGTGCCAGCAGCTTAAGGGCGGGACAGGGTAGTCCCTACACCTTC.

The chain is built from TRBV29-1 and TRBJ2-1, with 12 bases aligning to TRBD2. The length of the CDR3 is 18 residues. V gave up 4 bases and J gave up 7 bases; unmatched junction bases: 17. CDR1 SQVTM and CDR2 ANQGSEA come from the germline V gene. The CDR3 nucleotides read TGCAGCGTTGTACGTGGACTAGCGGGGTATAATGCCGCGAATGAGCAGTTCTTC. Translated, it gives CSVVRGLAGYNAANEQFF.

The chain couples TRBV14 to TRBJ1-6; no firm D call. The V gene lost 5 bases and the J gene lost 3 bases, with 5 bases spanning the gap. Germline CDR1 SGHDN, CDR2 FVKESK. CDR3 size: 13 residues. The CDR3 DNA reads TGTGCCAGCAGCAGCCTCTATAATTCACCCCTCCACTTT. Translation gives CASSSLYNSPLHF.

The V gene is TRBV6-1, the J gene TRBJ2-7; TRBD1 might be the D (5 bases). CDR1 and CDR2 (germline): MNHNS, SASEGT. The CDR3 is 11 residues long. Trimming shortened V by 7 bases and J by 4 bases, and 8 bases separated the two germline ends. The CDR3 is CASTGNYEQYF. CDR3 bases: TGTGCCAGCACAGGGAATTACGAGCAGTACTTC.

The J gene is TRBJ1-1, the V gene TRBV10-3; possibly TRBD1 for D (6 bases). V was pared by 1 base and J by 4 bases, with 16 bases between. The CDR3 has 16 amino acids. CDR1 is ENHRY, CDR2 SYGVKD, per germline. The CDR3 DNA is TGTGCCATCAGTGAGTTTAGTCAGGGGAGCGCCACTGAAGCTTTCTTT. This encodes CAISEFSQGSATEAFF.

The chain links TRBV7-2 to TRBJ2-7, with unresolved D. V lost 1 base to trimming and J lost 1 base, with 8 bases between them. The CDR3 covers 14 residues. CDR1 is SGHTA and CDR2 is FQGNSA in the germline V gene. The DNA for the CDR3 is TGTGCCAGCAGCTTAGGTACCCAGTCCTACGAGCAGTACTTC. It specifies CASSLGTQSYEQYF.

J is TRBJ2-1 and V is TRBV5-1, with TRBD1 as a possible D gene (6 bases). The CDR3 is 15 residues long. Germline V gene lookup returns CDR1 SGHRS and CDR2 YFSETQ. Trimming stripped 0 bases from V and 8 bases from J, with 15 bases between. CDR3 amino acids: CASSLGLGQIDEQFF. CDR3 in DNA: TGCGCCAGCAGCTTGGGTTTAGGACAGATCGATGAGCAGTTCTTC.

The gene calls are TRBV6-1 and TRBJ1-1; D is ambiguous. Trimming took 5 bases from V and 4 from J, leaving 8 bases between them. The CDR3 has 12 residues. CDR1 MNHNS and CDR2 SASEGT come from the germline V gene. DNA of the CDR3: TGTGCCAGCAGTTGGGGAGGCACTGAAGCTTTCTTT. Protein: CASSWGGTEAFF.

The chain couples TRBV10-3 to TRBJ1-4; unclear D gene. Trimming left V 4 bases short and J 1 base short, with 7 bases between. Per the germline V gene, CDR1 is ENHRY and CDR2 is SYGVKD. This CDR3 is 14 amino acids long. As DNA, the CDR3 is TGTGCCATCAGTGTGAGCCTAACTAATGAAAAACTGTTTTTT. Protein sequence: CAISVSLTNEKLFF.

V usage is TRBV5-6 and J usage is TRBJ1-3, with TRBD1 identical over 9 bases. The CDR3 covers 16 residues. The J segment lost 0 bases and the V segment lost 1 base, leaving 2 bases of the junction unmatched. Germline CDR1 and CDR2: SGHDT and YYEEEE. The DNA of the CDR3 is TGTGCCAGCAGCTTGACAGGGGGCTTCTCTGGAAACACCATATATTTT. Its translation: CASSLTGGFSGNTIYF.

For this clone: The same CDR3 arises from other DNA sequences in this sample as well. V is TRBV5-1 and J is TRBJ1-6; D is unclear. The germline V gene encodes CDR1 SGHRS and CDR2 YFSETQ. V was clipped by 5 bases and J by 1 base, with 10 bases between them. The CDR3 covers 15 residues. The CDR3 is CASRPRESYNSPLHF. The DNA for the CDR3 is TGCGCCAGCAGGCCCCGGGAGTCCTATAATTCACCCCTCCACTTT.

The chain has TRBV9 and TRBJ2-3; D gene uncertain. Trimming took 4 bases from V and 3 from J, leaving 9 bases between them. The length of the CDR3 is 13 residues. Germline V lookup: CDR1 SGDLS, CDR2 YYNGEE. Here the CDR3 DNA reads TGTGCCAGCAGCCTGAGTCCGACAGATACGCAGTATTTT. The encoded protein is CASSLSPTDTQYF.

The V call is TRBV7-3, the J call TRBJ2-7; 9 bases fit TRBD1. Looked up from germline, CDR1 is SGHTA and CDR2 is FQGTGA. The CDR3 has 17 amino acids. The V gene end was trimmed by 5 bases and the J gene end by 4 bases; junction bases not matched to a gene: 15. The CDR3 reads CASSPYGTGRVNYEQYF. CDR3 nucleotide sequence: TGTGCCAGCAGCCCTTACGGGACAGGGAGGGTGAATTACGAGCAGTACTTC.